The rows below give T cell receptor beta chains drawn from one sample of a study of CD8 T cells in ankylosing spondylitis. One entry per CDR3 protein, called by TCRdb with MiXCR from the 5' RACE reads. The repertoire holds around 440,000 distinct CDR3 sequences, with roughly 17% as singletons. The sequencing sample was made of blood, either unsorted or a sorted T cell fraction (not recorded which). Receptor source: a male donor with ankylosing spondylitis. CDR3s include the opening cysteine and the closing phenylalanine or tryptophan. Some rows mark clone size as missing; the rest say once, few, many or name a class of expanded clone.

CDR3,size,length,J,V
CASSKGQGGTEAFF,NA,14,TRBJ1-1,TRBV4-1
CASSVGGGTQYF,few,12,TRBJ2-5,TRBV2
CASSNGGPITQAFF,many,14,TRBJ1-1,TRBV5-1
CAWNQLAEETQYF,few,13,TRBJ2-5,TRBV30
CASSVTGSYGYTF,few,13,TRBJ1-2,TRBV5-1
CSAVDLDTQYF,NA,11,TRBJ2-3,TRBV20-1
CASSTDSSGNTIYF,few,14,TRBJ1-3,TRBV12-3/TRBV12-4
CASGGQGMNTEAFF,few,14,TRBJ1-1,TRBV6-2/TRBV6-3
CASSLIRVGNEQFF,NA,14,TRBJ2-1,TRBV11-2
CASSLLLGETQYF,many,13,TRBJ2-5,TRBV12-3/TRBV12-4
CASSWDPPGEQYF,NA,13,TRBJ2-7,TRBV6-5
CASSPPGQILEAFF,NA,14,TRBJ1-1,TRBV6-1
CASSSRENYGYTF,NA,13,TRBJ1-2,TRBV4-1
CASSLRQAETQYF,NA,13,TRBJ2-5,TRBV11-2
CASSQDLEVNTEAFF,few,15,TRBJ1-1,TRBV4-1
CASSERVAGELFF,NA,13,TRBJ2-2,TRBV9
CASSPSGLGGNSPLHF,NA,16,TRBJ1-6,TRBV27
CASSPWRQRTTGELFF,NA,16,TRBJ2-2,TRBV3-1
CATSGGQGYQETQYF,NA,15,TRBJ2-5,TRBV24-1
CASSLSGANNQPQHF,NA,15,TRBJ1-5,TRBV5-5
CASSENRGSEKLFF,few,14,TRBJ1-4,TRBV25-1
CASSGPLATEQYF,NA,13,TRBJ2-7,TRBV7-8
CASSYSRMMNTEAFF,many,15,TRBJ1-1,TRBV6-5
CASSFRRTHNSPLHF,many,15,TRBJ1-6,TRBV27
CASRGGGVNYGYTF,many,14,TRBJ1-2,TRBV12-3/TRBV12-4
CASSTLGTGSTGELFF,few,16,TRBJ2-2,TRBV27
CASGASGGVKTDTQYF,NA,16,TRBJ2-3,TRBV7-6